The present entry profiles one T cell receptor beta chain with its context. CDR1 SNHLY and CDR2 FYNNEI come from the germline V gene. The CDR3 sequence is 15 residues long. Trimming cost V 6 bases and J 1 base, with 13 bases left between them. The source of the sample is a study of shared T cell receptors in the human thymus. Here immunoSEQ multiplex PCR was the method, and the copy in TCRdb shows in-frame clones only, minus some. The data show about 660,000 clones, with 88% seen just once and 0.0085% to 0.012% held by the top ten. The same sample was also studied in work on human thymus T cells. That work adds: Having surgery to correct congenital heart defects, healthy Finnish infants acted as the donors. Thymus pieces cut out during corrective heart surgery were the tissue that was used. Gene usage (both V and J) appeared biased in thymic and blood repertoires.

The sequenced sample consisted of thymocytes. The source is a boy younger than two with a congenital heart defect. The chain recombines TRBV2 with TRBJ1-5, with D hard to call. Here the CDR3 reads CASRFSQASNQPQHF. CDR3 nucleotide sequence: TGTGCCAGCAGGTTCTCCCAGGCCAGCAATCAGCCCCAGCATTTT.